This T cell receptor (beta chain) stems from a study of T cells in Graves' hyperthyroidism and ophthalmopathy. This CDR3 has 14 amino acids. Germline V gene data show CDR1 as MNHEY and CDR2 as SMNVEV (reference sequence). Trimming cost V 4 bases and J 3 bases, with 10 bases left between them. From RNA transcripts, TCR beta CDR3 regions were amplified. First-round RT-PCR with HTBI primers amplified the TCR CDR3 region. One entry per CDR3 protein, called by TCRdb with MiXCR from the multiplex PCR reads. This repertoire shows roughly 570,000 distinct CDR3 sequences, around 42% found once; its top ten account for over 15%.

This TCR was sampled from an adult woman with Graves' disease, either hyperthyroidism or ophthalmopathy (not recorded which). The sequencing sample was made of peripheral blood or thyroid tissue (not recorded which). The chain carries TRBV27 and TRBJ1-5; possibly TRBD1 for D (5 bases). The CDR3 DNA is TGTGCCAGCAGTTCGGGGGAATTCAATCAGCCCCAGCATTTT. Protein sequence: CASSSGEFNQPQHF.